The present TCR beta chain was sequenced within a study of T cells in Graves' hyperthyroidism and ophthalmopathy. Study-wide context: Upon initial diagnosis and before any treatment, peripheral blood was collected. Whole-study findings and limits: The authors' 13 V-J model separated ophthalmopathy from stable hyperthyroidism. Blood shared most expanded thyroid clonotypes above 0.001.

The cohort's ophthalmopathy patients, a group with duration under 3 months, had a Clinical Activity Score of at least 3 and a NOSPECS grade of at least 4. RNA transcripts yielded amplified TCR beta CDR3 regions. Carried out on the TCR CDR3, a first-round RT-PCR used the HTBI primer set. Each CDR3 protein gets one entry after TCRdb re-called the multiplex PCR reads with MiXCR. This table has roughly 500,000 distinct CDR3 sequences, more than 15% appearing once. Trimming took 0 bases from V and 4 from J, leaving 9 bases between them. In germline, CDR1 is SEHNR, CDR2 FQNEAQ (reference sequence). The length of the CDR3 is 15 residues. This clonotype has ten or more counts. No antigen is known for it.

This sequence joins TRBV7-9 and TRBJ1-4; D is undetermined. Sequenced material: blood. The sequence was obtained from a woman between 25 and 40 years old with Graves' ophthalmopathy. CDR3 region: CASSLADGSNEKLFF. As DNA, the CDR3 is TGTGCCAGCAGCTTAGCGGACGGGAGTAATGAAAAACTGTTTTTT.